This T cell receptor beta chain was documented in a study of blood T cells in healthy people across ages. Study findings and constraints: Researchers judged that diversity estimates from one million T cells fell short of true values. In these data, TCR beta diversity tracked strongly with naive T cell percentage.

The table lists this clonotype with a few counts. Its antigen is unidentified. V lost 7 bases and J lost 3; bases outside the gene matches: 2. The CDR3 covers 12 residues. Germline V gene data show CDR1 as SQVTM and CDR2 as ANQGSEA. Primers used in a second PCR of roughly 6 to 12 cycles were a sample-barcoded 5' primer and a J-beta primer mix. TCRdb re-derived calls from the 5' RACE reads in MiXCR, one entry per CDR3 protein. Of 1.5 million to 2 million distinct CDR3 sequences in the sample, roughly 43% are singletons; the top ten hold about 21%. Specimen: blood. J is TRBJ1-5 and V is TRBV29-1; 8 bases are shared with TRBD1. The sequence was collected from a human donor in good health. CDR3 sequence (DNA): TGCAGCGCGACAGGGGCCAATCAGCCCCAGCATTTT. Protein product: CSATGANQPQHF.